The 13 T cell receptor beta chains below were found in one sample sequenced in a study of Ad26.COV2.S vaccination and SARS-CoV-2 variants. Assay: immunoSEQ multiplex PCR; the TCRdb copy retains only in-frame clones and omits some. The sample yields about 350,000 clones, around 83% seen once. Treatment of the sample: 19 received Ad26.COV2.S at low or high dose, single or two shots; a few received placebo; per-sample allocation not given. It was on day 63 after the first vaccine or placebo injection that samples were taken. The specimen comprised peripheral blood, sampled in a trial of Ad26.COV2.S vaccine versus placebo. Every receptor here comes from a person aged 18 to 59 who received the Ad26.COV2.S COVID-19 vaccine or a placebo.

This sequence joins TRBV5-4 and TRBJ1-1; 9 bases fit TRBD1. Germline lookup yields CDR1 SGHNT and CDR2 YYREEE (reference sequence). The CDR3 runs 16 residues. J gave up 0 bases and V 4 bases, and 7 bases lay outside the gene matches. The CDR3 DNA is TGTGCCAGCAGCGAGGACAGGGGATACATGAACACTGAAGCTTTCTTT. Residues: CASSEDRGYMNTEAFF.

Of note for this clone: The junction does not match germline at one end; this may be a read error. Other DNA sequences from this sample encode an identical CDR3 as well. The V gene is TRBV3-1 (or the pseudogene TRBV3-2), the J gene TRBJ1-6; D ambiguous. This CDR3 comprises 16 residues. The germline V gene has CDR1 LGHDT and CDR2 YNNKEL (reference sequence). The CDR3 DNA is TGTGCCAGCAGCTCCGAAGAACGCTCCTATAATTCACCTCTCCACTTT. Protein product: CASSSEERSYNSPLHF.

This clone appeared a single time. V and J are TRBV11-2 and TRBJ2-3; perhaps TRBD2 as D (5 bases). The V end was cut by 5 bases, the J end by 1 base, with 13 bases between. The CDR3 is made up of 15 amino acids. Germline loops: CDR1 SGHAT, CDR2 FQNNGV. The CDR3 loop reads CASSAHTRRTDTQYF. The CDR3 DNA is TGTGCCAGCAGCGCACACACTAGGCGCACAGATACGCAGTATTTT.

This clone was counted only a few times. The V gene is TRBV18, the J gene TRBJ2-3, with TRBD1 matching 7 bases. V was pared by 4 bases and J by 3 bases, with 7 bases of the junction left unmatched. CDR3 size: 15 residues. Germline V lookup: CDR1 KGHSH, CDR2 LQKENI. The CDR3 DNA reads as TGTGCCAGCTCACGCGACAGGGAAAGGACAGATACGCAGTATTTT. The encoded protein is CASSRDRERTDTQYF.

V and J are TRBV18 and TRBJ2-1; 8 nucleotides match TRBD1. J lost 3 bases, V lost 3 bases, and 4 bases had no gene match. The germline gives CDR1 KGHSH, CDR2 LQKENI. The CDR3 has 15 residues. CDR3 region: CASSPQGAVYNEQFF. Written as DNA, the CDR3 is TGTGCCAGCTCACCCCAGGGGGCCGTCTACAATGAGCAGTTCTTC.

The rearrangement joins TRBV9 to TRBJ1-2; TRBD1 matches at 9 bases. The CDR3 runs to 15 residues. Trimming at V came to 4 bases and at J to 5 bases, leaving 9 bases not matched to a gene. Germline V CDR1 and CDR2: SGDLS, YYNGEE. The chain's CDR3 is CASSPRDRDFYGYTF. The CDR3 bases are TGTGCCAGCAGCCCCCGGGACAGGGATTTTTATGGCTACACCTTC.

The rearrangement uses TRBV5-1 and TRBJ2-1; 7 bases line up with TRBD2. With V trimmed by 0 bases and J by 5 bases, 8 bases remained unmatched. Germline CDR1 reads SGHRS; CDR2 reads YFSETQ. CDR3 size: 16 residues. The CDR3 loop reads CASSLAGAGVHNEQFF. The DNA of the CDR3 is TGCGCCAGCAGCTTGGCCGGCGCGGGGGTTCACAATGAGCAGTTCTTC. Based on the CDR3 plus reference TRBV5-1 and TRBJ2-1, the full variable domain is KAGVTQTPRYLIKTRGQQVTLSCSPISGHRSVSWYQQTPGQGLQFLFEYFSETQRNKGNFPGRFSGRQFSNSRSEMNVSTLELGDSALYLCASSLAGAGVHNEQFFGPGTRLTVL.

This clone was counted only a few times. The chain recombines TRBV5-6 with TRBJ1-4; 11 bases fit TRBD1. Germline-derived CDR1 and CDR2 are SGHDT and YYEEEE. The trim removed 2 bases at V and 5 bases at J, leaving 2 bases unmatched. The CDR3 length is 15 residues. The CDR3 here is CASSFGTGGNEKLFF. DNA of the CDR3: TGTGCCAGCAGCTTCGGGACAGGGGGGAATGAAAAACTGTTTTTT.

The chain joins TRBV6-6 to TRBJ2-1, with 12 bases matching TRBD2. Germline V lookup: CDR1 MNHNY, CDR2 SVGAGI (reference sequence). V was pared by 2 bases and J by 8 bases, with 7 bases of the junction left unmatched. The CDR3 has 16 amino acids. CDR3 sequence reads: CASSYASGRAGYEQFF. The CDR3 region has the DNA TGTGCCAGCAGTTACGCTAGCGGGAGGGCCGGGTATGAGCAGTTCTTC.

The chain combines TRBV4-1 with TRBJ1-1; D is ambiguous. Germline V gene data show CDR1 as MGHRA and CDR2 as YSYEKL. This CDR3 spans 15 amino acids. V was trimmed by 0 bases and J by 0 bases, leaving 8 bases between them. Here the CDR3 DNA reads TGCGCCAGCAGCCAAGATGAGATCTTGAACACTGAAGCTTTCTTT. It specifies CASSQDEILNTEAFF.

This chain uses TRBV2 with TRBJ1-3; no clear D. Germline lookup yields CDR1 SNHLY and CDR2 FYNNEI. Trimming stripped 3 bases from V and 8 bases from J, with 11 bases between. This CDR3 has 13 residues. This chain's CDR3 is CASSERWGDTIYF. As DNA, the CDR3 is TGTGCCAGCAGTGAGCGCTGGGGAGACACCATATATTTT. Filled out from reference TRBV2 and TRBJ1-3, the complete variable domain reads EPEVTQTPSHQVTQMGQEVILRCVPISNHLYFYWYRQILGQKVEFLVSFYNNEISEKSEIFDDQFSVERPDGSNFTLKIRSTKLEDSAMYFCASSERWGDTIYFGEGSWLTVV.

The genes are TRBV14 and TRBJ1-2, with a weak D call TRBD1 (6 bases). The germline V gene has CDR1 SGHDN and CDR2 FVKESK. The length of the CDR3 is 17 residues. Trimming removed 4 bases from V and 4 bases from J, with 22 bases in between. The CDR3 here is CASSPYSRSTGSYGYTF. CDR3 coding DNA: TGTGCCAGCAGCCCCTACAGTCGCTCTACAGGGAGCTATGGCTACACCTTC.

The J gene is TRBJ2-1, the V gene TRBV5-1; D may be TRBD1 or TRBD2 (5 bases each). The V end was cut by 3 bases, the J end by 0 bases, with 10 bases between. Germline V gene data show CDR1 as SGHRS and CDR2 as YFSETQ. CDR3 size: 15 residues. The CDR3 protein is CASSWDGSSYNEQFF. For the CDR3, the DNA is TGCGCCAGCAGCTGGGACGGAAGCTCCTACAATGAGCAGTTCTTC.